Described below is a single T cell receptor (beta chain) sequence and its context. Its specificity is unknown. V lost 4 bases and J 6 bases, leaving 11 bases between the germline ends. This CDR3 region has 13 residues. The germline gives CDR1 SGHVT, CDR2 SQSDAQ. These data come from a study of T cell repertoires in cytomegalovirus infection. From the reads, TCRdb called clonotypes with MiXCR, one entry per CDR3 protein. The profile covers some 500,000 distinct CDR3 sequences, with 40% appearing a single time and more than 40% taken by the ten largest. The V and J genes are TRBV7-4 and TRBJ2-3; a weak D match, TRBD2 (5 bases). Sequencing was performed on cultured PBMCs, taken from culture after CMV antigen stimulation. The TCR sequence derives from a human donor in good health (CMV status not recorded). Some clones in this sample may be carry-over from other donors' samples. Here the CDR3 DNA reads TGTGCCAGCAGCTCCCAACCGGGGGATACGCAGTATTTT. Translating gives CASSSQPGDTQYF.